Here is one T cell receptor beta chain with its context. This sample stems from a study of control samples from healthy donors and cancer patients. Libraries were prepared by immunoSEQ multiplex PCR; TCRdb keeps only in-frame clonotypes and omits some of them. Among some 120,000 clones, roughly 84% were seen once, and the ten largest hold more than 2.5%. CDR3 size: 12 residues. Trimming cost V 2 bases and J 7 bases, with 8 bases left between them. Germline CDR1 MNHEY, CDR2 SVGAGI. The V and J genes are TRBV6-5 and TRBJ1-2; a possible D gene is TRBD1 (6 bases). Sequencing input: blood. This clonotype was sampled from a man aged 45-65 years in good health. The CDR3 here is CASSYGGRGYTF. DNA of the CDR3: TGTGCCAGCAGTTACGGGGGCCGTGGCTACACCTTC.